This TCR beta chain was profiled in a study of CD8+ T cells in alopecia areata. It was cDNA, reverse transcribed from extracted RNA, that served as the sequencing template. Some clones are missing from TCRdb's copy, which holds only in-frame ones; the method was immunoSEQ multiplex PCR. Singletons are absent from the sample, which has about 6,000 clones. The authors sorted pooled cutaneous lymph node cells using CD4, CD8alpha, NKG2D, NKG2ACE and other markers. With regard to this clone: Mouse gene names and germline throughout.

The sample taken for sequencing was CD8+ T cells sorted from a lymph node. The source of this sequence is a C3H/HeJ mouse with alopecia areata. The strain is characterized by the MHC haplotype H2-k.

The CDR3 DNA, read in part, is TGTGCCAGCAGTGAGTCCGGGACAGATAGTGCAGAA. Translated, it gives CASSESGTDSAE. The full CDR3 reads CASSESGTDSAETLYF. The chain couples TRBV13-3 to TRBJ2-3; 7 bases line up with TRBD1. The missing CDR3 end, 4 residues past where the read stops, is filled in from the germline J gene. Germline V gene data show CDR1 as NNHDY and CDR2 as SYVADS. The CDR3 sequence is 16 residues long. V was clipped by 2 bases and J by 0 bases; unmatched bases: 6.